By proportion, the clone carrying this T cell receptor beta chain is medium-sized (0.01 to 0.1%). The antigen is undetermined. The CDR3 extends over 14 amino acids. V was trimmed by 6 bases and J by 1 base, leaving 12 bases between them. General study findings and limits: Roughly 14% of tumor Treg sequences matched naive CD4+ cells.

TRBV12-4/TRBJ1-2 clonotypes were amplified with adaptor-ligated barcode primers. Each CDR3 protein gets one entry after TCRdb re-called the multiplex PCR reads with MiXCR. The data contain 2,500 or so distinct CDR3 sequences, about 2.2% of them singletons. The sorted Tregs were CD4+CD25+CD127-/low cells. The chain has TRBV12-3 or TRBV12-4 and TRBJ1-2, with no clear D. The sequenced sample was tumor-infiltrating Tregs sorted from the breast tumor. This TCR was recovered from a female donor with breast cancer. CDR3 DNA sequence: TGTGCCAGCAGACCCAGAGAACTTAACTATGGCTACACCTTC. Protein: CASRPRELNYGYTF.